This TCR beta chain emerged from a study of blood T cells in healthy people across ages. For the second PCR, which ran for roughly 6 to 12 cycles, a sample-barcoded 5' primer and a J-beta primer mix were used. TCRdb called the 5' RACE reads again in MiXCR, with one record for every CDR3 protein. In the table there are 720,000 or so distinct CDR3 sequences, 40% to 45% of which are singletons. CDR1 is MNHEY, CDR2 SVGAGI, per germline. The CDR3 extends over 14 amino acids. With 5 bases clipped from V and 4 bases from J, the junction kept 3 bases outside the gene matches. The receptor was derived from a man older than 75 in good health. The sequenced material came from blood. The V and J genes are TRBV6-5 and TRBJ2-7; 12 bases are a match to TRBD2. As DNA, the CDR3 is TGTGCCAGCAGTATTGGACTAGCGGGGTACGAGCAGTACTTC. Translating gives CASSIGLAGYEQYF.